This T cell receptor beta chain was captured by sequencing in a study of blood T cells in healthy people across ages. Points from the study as a whole: Naive and antigen-experienced cells were not separated, limiting conclusive comparison. Across the age range, TCR beta diversity per million T cells fell in a roughly linear way.

This clonotype was seen only a few times. Its specificity is not known. The authors ran a second PCR of roughly 7 to 11 cycles using a sample-barcoded 5' primer and a J-beta primer mix. TCRdb processed the 5' RACE reads anew with MiXCR; each CDR3 protein has one entry. The table records 800,000 or so distinct CDR3 sequences, less than 60% of them present only once. Peripheral blood samples of 9 to 10 milliliters were drawn from each donor. The CDR3 is made up of 15 amino acids. Germline-derived CDR1 and CDR2 are SGHTA and FQGNSA. The V segment lost 3 bases and the J segment 6 bases; nucleotides outside the gene matches: 7.

The sample comprised blood. The rearrangement joins TRBV7-2 to TRBJ2-1; 8 nucleotides agree with TRBD2. The clonotype originates from an elderly man in good health. The CDR3 reads CASSFQAGEFNEQFF. The DNA for the CDR3 is TGTGCCAGCAGCTTCCAAGCGGGAGAATTCAATGAGCAGTTCTTC.